This TCR beta chain is from a study of response to subunit inactivated influenza vaccine. This clonotype was seen at least ten times. This CDR3 region has 13 residues. V lost 1 base and J lost 5, with 7 bases in between. TCRdb re-derived calls from the RT-PCR reads in MiXCR, one entry per CDR3 protein. The table has around 790,000 distinct CDR3 sequences, 21% seen once. The sequence was obtained from a man aged 50-60 years who received an inactivated influenza vaccine. This sequence joins TRBV12-3 or TRBV12-4 and TRBJ2-3; unclear D gene. The specimen comprised PBMCs from blood, sampled around 5 days after vaccination. This CDR3 reads CASSLGKGDTQYF. CDR3 coding DNA: TGTGCCAGCAGTTTAGGGAAGGGAGATACGCAGTATTTT.